The entry below gives a single TCR beta chain sequence along with its context. This specimen comes from a study of blood T cell repertoires in COVID-19. The data were produced by immunoSEQ multiplex PCR, yet TCRdb's version contains in-frame clones alone and is incomplete. Found here are approximately 340,000 clones, roughly 89% of them singletons; the top ten hold roughly a tenth. CDR1 and CDR2 from the germline V gene are MNHNS and SASEGT. V was pared by 1 base and J by 0 bases, with 9 bases between. This CDR3 spans 16 amino acids. This clonotype was obtained from a man between 25 and 39 years old with COVID-19, enrolled during active disease. Sequencing used peripheral blood. V usage is TRBV6-1 and J usage is TRBJ2-2, with D maybe TRBD1 (5 bases). This CDR3 reads CASSEGRTSNTGELFF. The CDR3 DNA reads as TGTGCCAGCAGTGAAGGCAGGACATCGAACACCGGGGAGCTGTTTTTT.